This T cell receptor beta chain originates from a study of T cells in Graves' hyperthyroidism and ophthalmopathy. Study results and limitations: Appearing also in blood were most of the thyroid clonotypes expanded above 0.001.

As for this clonotype: What it binds is not known.

CDR1 SGHRS and CDR2 YFSETQ come from the germline V gene. V lost 0 bases and J lost 3, with 9 bases in between. The CDR3 loop spans 15 amino acids. RNA transcripts provided the source from which TCR beta CDR3 regions were amplified. The study used the HTBI primer set for a first-round RT-PCR of the TCR CDR3. TCRdb fed the multiplex PCR reads into MiXCR, producing one record per CDR3 protein. This sample yields around 340,000 distinct CDR3 sequences, of which around 13% are seen a single time; roughly 24% belongs to the top ten. The chain recombines TRBV5-1 with TRBJ2-2; unclear D gene. The sample comprised blood. This sequence was found in a young woman with Graves' hyperthyroidism. The CDR3 DNA is TGCGCCAGCAGCTTGGAGCCACTTCACACCGGGGAGCTGTTTTTT. Protein: CASSLEPLHTGELFF. Combining the CDR3 with reference TRBV5-1 and TRBJ2-2 gives the whole variable domain KAGVTQTPRYLIKTRGQQVTLSCSPISGHRSVSWYQQTPGQGLQFLFEYFSETQRNKGNFPGRFSGRQFSNSRSEMNVSTLELGDSALYLCASSLEPLHTGELFFGEGSRLTVL.